Included here is one TCR beta chain sequence, with context. Antigen specificity is unknown. A single record per CDR3 protein comes from TCRdb applying MiXCR to the 5' RACE reads. The sample has a few hundred thousand distinct CDR3 sequences; around 7% are singletons. This specimen comes from a study of T cells after yellow fever vaccination. Study findings and constraints: Although the secondary response was weaker, it peaked faster, at day 5 versus 15.

This CDR3 comprises 14 residues. Trimming at V came to 5 bases and at J to 1 base, leaving 2 bases not matched to a gene. The V gene's germline CDR1 is MNHNS and CDR2 SASEGT. The chain carries TRBV6-1 and TRBJ1-1, with 9 bases matching TRBD1. Sequencing was performed on CD4+ T cells sorted from PBMCs, taken 15 days after the yellow fever booster vaccination. The source of this sequence is a man between 25 and 39 years old who received the YFV17D yellow fever vaccine. The CDR3 is CASSRGQGNTEAFF. The CDR3 DNA is TGTGCCAGCAGTCGGGGACAGGGGAACACTGAAGCTTTCTTT.